This T cell receptor (beta chain) was sequenced during a study of T cell responses to AZD1222 COVID-19 vaccine (dated by TCRdb to the early 2020s). General notes on the study: AZD1222 recipients with second doses at about 4 weeks or about 12 weeks were pooled, because spike-specific TCR depth and breadth did not differ between schedules. TCR sequencing was performed for 230 to 250 trial participants, of whom 200 to 220 were given two doses of AZD1222 and around 26 were given two doses of MenACWY control vaccine. Trial participants were enrolled into age subgroups of 18-55, 56-69 and 70-plus years, which contained 148, 28 and 57 TCR-sequenced participants, respectively. The study at large found these results: Because no day 14 peak-response samples were available, repertoires were characterized only after the peak T cell response. Epitopes outside the regions mutated in the B.1.351 and B.1.1.7 variants were reportedly recognized by nearly half of the unique spike-specific TCRs. After two AZD1222 doses, both the breadth and the depth of spike-specific TCRs were significantly higher than at day 0 and than in MenACWY recipients. Vaccine-associated CD4 TCRs spanned the whole spike protein, with dominant responses in regions 160-218 and 743-854. Conclusions about previously exposed vaccinees were limited because only five to seven AZD1222 recipients were SARS-CoV-2 seropositive at baseline. Participants were mostly white British and included more females than males, and it was suggested by the authors that clonal diversity may have been underestimated. The 56-69-year group was small, and its depth increase did not reach significance, likely because of low power.

Read against the paper, the sample's time point label means: baseline before first vaccination. The vaccinee samples were drawn from two UK trials, COV001 and COV002, one of which was a single-blind randomized controlled phase 2/3 trial testing AZD1222 (ChAdOx1 nCoV-19) in healthy adults. Trial participant PBMC samples were collected at day 0 and day 28 after the second dose for TCRbeta chain sequencing. The CDR3 numbers 14 residues from cysteine through phenylalanine. Just CDR3 DNA is preserved here, 42 bases in frame from base 1. Unmatched junction bases come to 4, with V trimmed by 4 bases and J by 3 bases. CDR1 and CDR2, per the germline V gene, are SNHLY and FYNNEI. The CDR3 regions of human TCRbeta chains were analyzed by immunosequencing. Per the authors' processing: TCRs in the repertoires were matched against a reference library of SARS-CoV-2-specific TCRs that had been generated with the MIRA antigen-specificity platform. Breadth was defined as the fraction of unique TCRs that were SARS-CoV-2-associated. Depth was defined as the fraction of total T cells that were SARS-CoV-2-associated. Using the MIRA data, every spike-specific TCR was mapped to the spike region that the TCR reacted to and assigned to either a CD4 or a CD8 class. Log10-transformed breadth and depth values were compared by one-way ANOVA with Sidak's multiple comparisons tests. The table comes from immuneACCESS by way of TCRdb, which keeps in-frame sequences with V and J called. Part of the clones is missing from these tables; in studies checked, under half for an unresolved V gene and the rest for unknown reasons. The DNA was the basis for D and trimming; V, J and clone size are from that table. In this sample the table shows around 69,000 clones, roughly 84% of which occur a single time. Around 7.3% of the sample comes from the top ten.

Of note for this clone: This clone's antigen is unknown. Base qualities are not at hand, and no much larger clone is one base apart.

The sequenced sample was peripheral blood, obtained on day 0 of AZD1222 vaccination. This clonotype was obtained from an adult in good health. The sequence joins TRBV2 to TRBJ2-7; 9 of the junction bases match TRBD1. The DNA sequence follows: TGTGCCAGCAGTGCGGGACAGGGAAGCTACGAGCAGTACTTC. This sequence encodes CASSAGQGSYEQYF.